This entry concerns a single T cell receptor beta chain. Profiled with immunoSEQ multiplex PCR; TCRdb holds only in-frame clones, not every one. The sample has 330,000 or so clones; roughly 84% are singletons. This specimen comes from a study of blood T cell repertoires in COVID-19. Across the study: Whether acute or convalescent, the COVID-19 samples came from the United States, Italy and Spain.

The germline CDR1 and CDR2 sequences are LGHDT and YNNKEL (reference sequence). The ends lost 6 bases at V and 5 bases at J; junction bases unmatched: 8. This CDR3 has 14 amino acids. Participant-reported clinical history was the basis for cohort assignment. The sample taken for sequencing was PBMCs or T cells enriched from blood (not recorded which). The TCR was taken from a woman younger than 45 who had recovered from COVID-19. The chain carries TRBV3-1 (or the pseudogene TRBV3-2) and TRBJ1-2, with TRBD1 identical over 8 bases. CDR3 sequence: CASRNRGREYGYTF. Written as DNA, the CDR3 is TGTGCCAGCAGGAACAGGGGGAGGGAGTATGGCTACACCTTC.